This T cell receptor beta chain was found in a study of blood T cells in healthy people across ages. Next came a second PCR, run for about 7 to 12 cycles, which used a sample-barcoded 5' primer along with a J-beta primer mix. TCRdb analysed the 5' RACE reads with MiXCR anew, one entry per CDR3 protein. The data show 920,000 or so distinct CDR3 sequences, roughly 45% seen once. Germline V gives CDR1 SGHDN, CDR2 FVKESK. V was clipped by 1 base and J by 6 bases, with 10 bases between them. The CDR3 loop spans 14 amino acids. Source material: blood. This receptor was obtained from a woman aged 55 to 70 in good health. The chain recombines TRBV14 with TRBJ2-1; D gene uncertain. Written as DNA, the CDR3 is TGTGCCAGCAGCCAAGCACTCCCCGGCAATGAGCAGTTCTTC. This encodes CASSQALPGNEQFF.